Listed below are T cell receptor beta chains from one sample, sequenced in a study of T cell repertoires and HLA-DP antigens. For these receptors, no antigen is known. Sequencing was performed with immunoSEQ multiplex PCR; in TCRdb, only in-frame clones are kept and a portion is missing. Of over 60,000 clones in the sample, about four fifths were seen once. The sequencing sample was made of CD4+ T cells from PBMCs. These receptors were taken from a man aged 55 to 70 in good health and CMV-seronegative. Each CDR3 is given with its conserved first and last residue. D genes are given only for firm matches. Some rows mark clone size as missing; the rest say once, few, many or name a class of expanded clone.

CDR3 length	D gene	clone size	V gene	J gene	CDR3 DNA	CDR3 protein
14	TRBD2	-	TRBV2	TRBJ2-3	TGTGCCACGGTAGCGGGAGGGGGCACAGATACGCAGTATTTT	CATVAGGGTDTQYF
13	-	-	TRBV2	TRBJ1-2	TGTGCCAGCAGTCTTCACAGGTCGTATGGCTACACCTTC	CASSLHRSYGYTF
14	-	-	TRBV9	TRBJ1-2	TGTGCCAGCAGCGTACGAACAGTGAACTATGGCTACACCTTC	CASSVRTVNYGYTF
16	TRBD2	-	TRBV19	TRBJ2-3	TGTGCCAGTAGTATAATCCGGACTAGCGGCACAGATACGCAGTATTTT	CASSIIRTSGTDTQYF
13	TRBD1	-	TRBV7-8	TRBJ1-5	TGTGCCAGCAGCTCCGACAGGGATCAGCCCCAGCATTTT	CASSSDRDQPQHF
17	TRBD2	-	TRBV7-2	TRBJ2-5	TGTGCCAGCAGCTTAGTCGCGGGGGTCGCGCCCCAGGAGACCCAGTACTTC	CASSLVAGVAPQETQYF
13	TRBD1	-	TRBV6-1	TRBJ2-1	TGTGCCAGCAGTGAAGAGGGGACAGCTGAGCAGTTCTTC	CASSEEGTAEQFF
16	TRBD2	-	TRBV5-1	TRBJ2-7	TGCGCCAGCAGCTCCCAGGCGGCTAGCGGGGGCTACGAGCAGTACTTC	CASSSQAASGGYEQYF
16	TRBD2	-	TRBV9	TRBJ2-2	TGTGCCAGCAGCGTAGAGGCGGGAGCTGGTGGCGGGGAGCTGTTTTTT	CASSVEAGAGGGELFF
13	-	few	TRBV9	TRBJ1-5	TGTGCCAGCAGCGTATGGGGAAATCAGCCCCAGCATTTT	CASSVWGNQPQHF
16	TRBD1	-	TRBV19	TRBJ2-3	TGTGCCAGTAGCGACGGGACAGGACCGCGCACAGATACGCAGTATTTT	CASSDGTGPRTDTQYF
14	-	-	TRBV6-6	TRBJ2-3	TGTGCCAGCAGTTACGGGCTAGCTTCAGATACGCAGTATTTT	CASSYGLASDTQYF
16	TRBD1	once	TRBV5-1	TRBJ2-2	TGCGCCAGCAGCCCGGGACAGGGGGCGCGAACCGGGGAGCTGTTTTTT	CASSPGQGARTGELFF
14	-	-	TRBV6-5	TRBJ2-1	TGTGCCAGCAGTAGGGAGAACCTTTACAATGAGCAGTTCTTC	CASSRENLYNEQFF
14	-	-	TRBV11-2	TRBJ2-4	TGTGCCAGCAGCTCGGTACGGACGGGGGACATTCAGTACTTC	CASSSVRTGDIQYF
15	-	-	TRBV5-1	TRBJ2-1	TGCGCCAGCAGCTTTTCTCAGGGGATAAACAATGAGCAGTTCTTC	CASSFSQGINNEQFF
18	TRBD2	-	TRBV19	TRBJ2-3	TGTGCCAGTAGTATCGGACTAGCGGGATTGGGGAGCACAGATACGCAGTATTTT	CASSIGLAGLGSTDTQYF
13	-	-	TRBV7-2	TRBJ2-2	TGTGCCAGCAGCTTAGTGTACACCGGGGAGCTGTTTTTT	CASSLVYTGELFF
13	TRBD2	once	TRBV18	TRBJ2-7	TGTGCCAGCTCGCGGGAGGCGGGGGTGGAGCAGTACTTC	CASSREAGVEQYF
14	TRBD1	-	TRBV19	TRBJ1-2	TGTGCCAGTATCGGGGAAACAGGGGCTTCTGGCTACACCTTC	CASIGETGASGYTF
13	-	-	TRBV7-3	TRBJ2-2	TGTGCCAGCAGCTCCTACCACACCGGGGAGCTGTTTTTT	CASSSYHTGELFF
15	TRBD2	-	TRBV18	TRBJ2-1	TGTGCCAGCTCTACCCCCAACCCGGGGGGCAATGAGCAGTTCTTC	CASSTPNPGGNEQFF
15	TRBD2	-	TRBV28	TRBJ2-7	TGTGCCAGCAGTCCCTCGACTAGCGGGGGAGGCGAGCAGTACTTC	CASSPSTSGGGEQYF
14	-	-	TRBV9	TRBJ1-1	TGTGCCAGCAGCGTAGGGGGAAGGCGCACTGAAGCTTTCTTT	CASSVGGRRTEAFF
15	-	-	TRBV15	TRBJ1-6	TGTGCCACCAGCAGAGACGGGGCTTATAATTCACCCCTCCACTTT	CATSRDGAYNSPLHF
14	-	-	TRBV19	TRBJ2-6	TGTGCCAGTAGGGAGAACTCTGGGGCCAACGTCCTGACTTTC	CASRENSGANVLTF
18	TRBD2	-	TRBV13	TRBJ2-3	TGTGCCAGCAATAAAGGACTAGCGGGGGGGCCTTATTCAGATACGCAGTATTTT	CASNKGLAGGPYSDTQYF
14	TRBD1	-	TRBV7-2	TRBJ2-5	TGTGCCAGCAGCTTAGAACAGGGGGCAGAGACCCAGTACTTC	CASSLEQGAETQYF
16	TRBD2	-	TRBV7-8	TRBJ2-5	TGTGCCAGCAGCTCGCGACTAGCGGGGGGGCACAAGACCCAGTACTTC	CASSSRLAGGHKTQYF
15	TRBD2	-	TRBV7-2	TRBJ2-1	TGTGCCAGCAGCTTCACTAGCGGGGGGGCGAATGAGCAGTTCTTC	CASSFTSGGANEQFF
18	TRBD2	-	TRBV2	TRBJ2-1	TGTGCCAGCAGTGGGGCGGACTTGACTAGCGGGGGGGTCAATGAGCAGTTCTTC	CASSGADLTSGGVNEQFF
17	TRBD2	-	TRBV7-9	TRBJ2-3	TGTGCCAGCAGCTATTTTCTACTAGCGGGGGGCGCAGATACGCAGTATTTT	CASSYFLLAGGADTQYF
15	TRBD1	-	TRBV6-1	TRBJ2-5	TGTGCCAGCAGTGAGATCGGAACAGGGGAAGAGACCCAGTACTTC	CASSEIGTGEETQYF
14	-	-	TRBV9	TRBJ2-3	TGTGCCAGCAGCGTAGGCGGGCCGACAGATACGCAGTATTTT	CASSVGGPTDTQYF
18	TRBD2	-	TRBV7-9	TRBJ2-2	TGTGCCAGCAGCTCTCTCGTCGTTAGCGGGGGCTCCACCGGGGAGCTGTTTTTT	CASSSLVVSGGSTGELFF
20	TRBD1	once	TRBV4-3	TRBJ1-6	TGCGCCAGCAGCCAAGCTCTTGGCAGGGGGCCGAGCTCCTATAATTCACCCCTCCACTTT	CASSQALGRGPSSYNSPLHF
18	TRBD1	-	TRBV7-9	TRBJ1-3	TGTGCCAGCAGCTTAAAACCGACAGGGCCCTTCTCTGGAAACACCATATATTTT	CASSLKPTGPFSGNTIYF
17	TRBD2	-	TRBV4-3	TRBJ2-1	TGCGCCAGCAGCCAAGACGGGGGGGGAAGGTCCTACAATGAGCAGTTCTTC	CASSQDGGGRSYNEQFF
17	TRBD1	few	TRBV7-8	TRBJ1-6	TGTGCCAGCAGCCCACCCGCCGGGACAGGGGTCGGGTCACCCCTCCACTTT	CASSPPAGTGVGSPLHF
15	TRBD1	-	TRBV9	TRBJ2-5	TGTGCCAGCAGCCCCCGGACAGGGCTTGGAGAGACCCAGTACTTC	CASSPRTGLGETQYF
15	-	few	TRBV5-1	TRBJ1-4	TGCGCCAGCAGCTTGGATAGCGGTAGTGGAGAAAAACTGTTTTTT	CASSLDSGSGEKLFF
15	-	medium-sized	TRBV4-3	TRBJ1-2	TGCGCCAGCAGCCCCCGGAGGCTACAAAACTATGGCTACACCTTC	CASSPRRLQNYGYTF